The 31 T cell receptor beta chains below were found in one sample sequenced in a study of T cell responses to AZD1222 COVID-19 vaccine. The assay was immunoSEQ multiplex PCR, and TCRdb's table has in-frame clones only and misses some. The sample has around 130,000 clones, 86% seen once. The sample was peripheral blood, taken 28 days after the second AZD1222 dose. The receptors shown here come from an adult who received the AZD1222 COVID-19 vaccine.

The V and J genes are TRBV30 and TRBJ1-4; possibly TRBD1 for D (5 bases). This CDR3 region has 13 residues. Germline loops: CDR1 GTSNPN, CDR2 SVGIG (reference sequence). Trimming removed 6 bases at V and 8 bases at J, with 16 bases between. CDR3 DNA: TGTGCCTGTCAAGGGGCCGGAATAGAAAAACTGTTTTTT. The encoded protein is CACQGAGIEKLFF.

V usage is TRBV29-1 and J usage is TRBJ2-1, with D possibly matching TRBD1 (6 bases). The V end was cut by 7 bases, the J end by 1 base, with 14 bases between. CDR3 size: 14 residues. Per the germline V gene, CDR1 is SQVTM and CDR2 is ANQGSEA. CDR3 nucleotide sequence: TGCAGCGCCAAAACAGGGTCGTCCTACAATGAGCAGTTCTTC. Its translation is CSAKTGSSYNEQFF.

The J gene is TRBJ1-2, the V gene TRBV30; D is unclear. V lost 2 bases, J lost 0 bases, and 13 bases lay in between. The germline V gene encodes CDR1 GTSNPN and CDR2 SVGIG (reference sequence). The CDR3 totals 15 residues. CDR3 protein: CAWSLLASANYGYTF. DNA for the CDR3: TGTGCCTGGAGTCTACTAGCCAGCGCTAACTATGGCTACACCTTC.

The count of this clone is one. The rearrangement links TRBV4-1 to TRBJ2-7, with D perhaps matching TRBD1 or TRBD2 (5 bases each). The germline V and J ends were trimmed by 4 bases and 1 base, with 8 bases remaining between them. This CDR3 has 13 residues. Germline assignment: CDR1 MGHRA and CDR2 YSYEKL. The CDR3 spells CASSRDQSYEQYF. CDR3 bases: TGCGCCAGCAGCCGGGACCAATCCTACGAGCAGTACTTC.

This chain connects TRBV7-9 to TRBJ2-5; 8 bases fit TRBD2. J gave up 5 bases and V 4 bases, and 15 bases lay outside the gene matches. Germline CDR1 and CDR2: SEHNR and FQNEAQ (reference sequence). This CDR3 is built from 17 residues. CDR3 sequence (DNA): TGTGCCAGCAGCTACACCCCGGCGGGGGGCTCGGGGGAGACCCAGTACTTC. Amino acids: CASSYTPAGGSGETQYF.

This sequence joins TRBV18 and TRBJ2-1; TRBD1 matches at 7 bases. The V and J ends lost 6 bases and 4 bases, in that order; junction bases with no gene match: 6. CDR3 length: 14 residues. Looked up from germline, CDR1 is KGHSH and CDR2 is LQKENI. The CDR3 is CASSAGTVYNEQFF. CDR3 DNA sequence: TGTGCCAGCTCCGCCGGGACAGTTTACAATGAGCAGTTCTTC.

The V gene is TRBV7-8, the J gene TRBJ2-4; possibly TRBD1 for D (5 bases). The germline gives CDR1 SGHVS, CDR2 FQNEAQ. The CDR3 totals 14 residues. V was cut by 5 bases and J by 0 bases, with 8 bases left in between. The CDR3 loop reads CASSPRVAKNIQYF. The CDR3 DNA reads TGTGCCAGCAGCCCCAGGGTAGCCAAAAACATTCAGTACTTC.

The sample holds many counts of this clone. V usage is TRBV7-6 and J usage is TRBJ2-7; perhaps D is TRBD1 or TRBD2 (5 bases each). The CDR3 is 13 amino acids. The V and J ends lost 5 bases and 4 bases respectively, with 12 bases between them. CDR1 and CDR2 from the germline V gene are SGHVS and FNYEAQ. The CDR3 DNA follows: TGTGCCAGCAGCCCAGGGACCTATTACGAGCAGTACTTC. It encodes CASSPGTYYEQYF.

The chain combines TRBV3-1 (or the pseudogene TRBV3-2) with TRBJ2-7; D is unclear. The germline CDR1 and CDR2 sequences are LGHDT and YNNKEL (reference sequence). Trimming left V 4 bases short and J 3 bases short, with 10 bases between. This CDR3 has 13 amino acids. The CDR3 DNA reads as TGTGCCAGCAGCCTCATGCCGGGCTACGAGCAGTACTTC. Its translation: CASSLMPGYEQYF.

The chain couples TRBV11-2 to TRBJ1-1, with 7 bases aligning to TRBD1. This CDR3 has 14 amino acids. Germline CDR1 is SGHAT and CDR2 is FQNNGV. V lost 5 bases and J lost 5; bases outside the gene matches: 8. CDR3: CASSKGAWETEAFF. CDR3 nucleotide sequence: TGTGCCAGCAGCAAGGGGGCATGGGAAACTGAAGCTTTCTTT.

This clone occurred once. CDR3 amino acids: CASSVDQGGYEQYF. DNA of the CDR3: TGTGCCAGCAGCGTAGATCAGGGGGGATATGAGCAGTACTTC. This chain links TRBV9 with TRBJ2-7; weak D call: TRBD1 (7 bases). The CDR3 contains 14 residues. Trimming cost V 0 bases and J 7 bases, with 14 bases left between them. The germline V gene encodes CDR1 SGDLS and CDR2 YYNGEE.

The J gene is TRBJ2-7, the V gene TRBV29-1; 7 positions agree with TRBD2. Per germline, CDR1 SQVTM and CDR2 ANQGSEA. Trimming took 6 bases from V and 5 from J; bases not matched to a gene: 7. CDR3 length: 12 residues. The CDR3 nucleotides read TGCAGCGTGAGATCGGGGGGAGACGAGCAGTACTTC. The encoded protein is CSVRSGGDEQYF.

The V call is TRBV2, the J call TRBJ1-2; D is unresolved. Trimming removed 4 bases from V and 8 bases from J, with 14 bases in between. This CDR3 is built from 13 residues. The germline V gene encodes CDR1 SNHLY and CDR2 FYNNEI. In DNA, the CDR3 is TGTGCCAGCAGTGCCTTACTGAACGGCGGCTACACCTTC. Encoded protein: CASSALLNGGYTF.

The table lists this clone with many counts. The V call is TRBV28, the J call TRBJ2-3, with D possibly matching TRBD2 (5 bases). Between the trimmed V and J ends, which lost 3 bases and 1 base, there was a span of 8 bases. The germline CDR1 and CDR2 sequences are MDHEN and SYDVKM. This CDR3 is built from 14 residues. CDR3 loop: CASSFLSGTDTQYF. CDR3 nucleotides: TGTGCCAGCAGTTTCCTTAGCGGCACAGATACGCAGTATTTT.

This sequence joins TRBV7-9 and TRBJ1-5, with D perhaps TRBD1 (6 bases). V lost 1 base, J lost 5 bases, and 6 bases lay in between. In germline, CDR1 is SEHNR, CDR2 FQNEAQ (reference sequence). The CDR3 has 13 residues. Here the CDR3 DNA reads TGTGCCAGCAGCTTAGACAGGGATCAGCCCCAGCATTTT. Residues: CASSLDRDQPQHF.

This clone occurred a few times. This chain joins TRBV4-3 and TRBJ2-3; 9 bases fit TRBD2. There are 16 residues in the CDR3. V gave up 4 bases and J gave up 4 bases; unmatched junction bases: 9. Germline assignment: CDR1 LGHNA and CDR2 YSLEER. CDR3 protein: CASSPYGRGGPDTQYF. The DNA of the CDR3 is TGCGCCAGCAGCCCCTATGGGCGGGGGGGCCCAGATACGCAGTATTTT.

J is TRBJ1-1 and V is TRBV30, with D perhaps matching TRBD1 (5 bases). Germline CDR1 and CDR2: GTSNPN and SVGIG (reference sequence). CDR3 size: 15 residues. V dropped 1 base and J dropped 2 bases, with 14 bases sitting between them. CDR3 protein: CAWSDSGTGNTEAFF. CDR3 DNA: TGTGCCTGGAGTGACTCCGGGACGGGAAACACTGAAGCTTTCTTT.

V gene TRBV27 combines with J gene TRBJ1-1; D might be TRBD1 (6 bases). The CDR3 extends over 15 amino acids. The V and J ends lost 8 bases and 0 bases respectively, with 16 bases between them. CDR1 and CDR2 from the germline V gene are MNHEY and SMNVEV (reference sequence). CDR3 protein: CASRRTGTMNTEAFF. The CDR3 DNA follows: TGTGCCAGCCGAAGAACAGGGACCATGAACACTGAAGCTTTCTTT.

The chain uses TRBV11-2 and TRBJ2-5, with 11 bases that match TRBD2. Germline assignment: CDR1 SGHAT and CDR2 FQNNGV. The CDR3 is 18 amino acids. Trimming took 1 base from V and 5 from J; bases not matched to a gene: 12. CDR3 sequence reads: CASSLGKLAGGPGETQYF. The CDR3 coding sequence is TGTGCCAGCAGCTTAGGTAAGTTAGCGGGGGGGCCTGGGGAGACCCAGTACTTC. The whole variable domain, filled in from reference TRBV11-2 and TRBJ2-5, reads EAGVAQSPRYKIIEKRQSVAFWCNPISGHATLYWYQQILGQGPKLLIQFQNNGVVDDSQLPKDRFSAERLKGVDSTLKIQPAKLEDSAVYLCASSLGKLAGGPGETQYFGPGTRLLVL.

The rearrangement links TRBV21-1 to TRBJ2-5; the table's D call, TRBD1, was not checked against the DNA. TRBV21-1 is an annotated pseudogene. This CDR3 has 11 amino acids. CDR3 nucleotide sequence: TGTGCCAGCACCCCAAAAGAGACCCAGTACTTC. Amino acids: CASTPKETQYF.

The chain carries TRBV5-5 and TRBJ2-7, with 7 bases fitting TRBD1. Trimming removed 6 bases from V and 2 bases from J; junction bases left unmatched: 8. Germline-derived CDR1 and CDR2 are SGHKS and YYEKEE (reference sequence). The CDR3 spans 14 residues. The CDR3 DNA reads TGTGCCAGCATTCCCCGGGACAGTGCCTACGAGCAGTACTTC. Its protein product is CASIPRDSAYEQYF.

This clone occurred once. The V and J genes are TRBV24-1 and TRBJ2-7; D possibly uses TRBD1 or TRBD2 (5 bases each). This CDR3 contains 15 residues. The germline V and J ends were trimmed by 6 bases and 0 bases, with 14 bases remaining between them. From germline, CDR1 is KGHDR and CDR2 SFDVKD. The CDR3 DNA sequence: TGTGCCACCAGTTTCGAGGGGAGCTTCTCCTACGAGCAGTACTTC. Translation gives CATSFEGSFSYEQYF.

The sample holds a few counts of this clone. The chain carries TRBV11-3 and TRBJ2-1; weak D call: TRBD2 (6 bases). V was pared by 5 bases and J by 3 bases, with 11 bases between. This CDR3 comprises 14 residues. Germline V gene lookup returns CDR1 SGHNT and CDR2 YENEEA. Here the CDR3 reads CASSITGGYNEQFF. The DNA of the CDR3 is TGTGCCAGCAGCATTACCGGGGGCTACAATGAGCAGTTCTTC.

J is TRBJ1-3 and V is TRBV30; tentatively, D is TRBD1 (5 bases). Germline V lookup: CDR1 GTSNPN, CDR2 SVGIG (reference sequence). The V end was cut by 2 bases, the J end by 9 bases, with 14 bases between. There are 13 residues in the CDR3. CDR3 residues: CAWSLGPLGTIYF. CDR3 DNA: TGTGCCTGGAGTTTGGGGCCTTTGGGCACCATATATTTT.

This chain connects TRBV4-3 to TRBJ2-7; TRBD1 or TRBD2 may be the D gene (5 bases each). V lost 4 bases and J 0 bases, leaving 13 bases between the germline ends. The CDR3 has 15 amino acids. Germline V lookup: CDR1 LGHNA, CDR2 YSLEER. The chain's CDR3 is CASSLRDGGSYEQYF. CDR3 nucleotides: TGCGCCAGCAGCCTCCGGGACGGTGGCTCCTACGAGCAGTACTTC.

The rearrangement joins TRBV6-5 to TRBJ1-5, with 7 nucleotides matching TRBD1. The length of the CDR3 is 14 residues. Germline CDR1 and CDR2: MNHEY and SVGAGI. With V trimmed by 7 bases and J by 3 bases, 6 bases remained unmatched. The CDR3 region has the DNA TGTGCCAGCACTGGACAGGTCCCCAATCAGCCCCAGCATTTT. Its translation is CASTGQVPNQPQHF.

The CDR3 region is CASSYSIGTTWYF. In DNA, the CDR3 is TGTGCCAGCAGTTACTCGATAGGGACAACGTGGTATTTT. The chain has TRBV6-5 and TRBJ2-3, with D possibly being TRBD1 (6 bases). The CDR3 length is 13 residues. Germline V gives CDR1 MNHEY, CDR2 SVGAGI. V lost 0 bases and J 14 bases, leaving 15 bases between the germline ends.

The chain combines TRBV6-2 or TRBV6-3 with TRBJ2-3; a weak D match, TRBD2 (6 bases). Germline CDR1 and CDR2: MNHEY and SVGEGT. V lost 2 bases and J 0 bases, leaving 15 bases between the germline ends. The CDR3 contains 17 residues. CDR3 amino acids: CASSYLPSAASTDTQYF. DNA for the CDR3: TGTGCCAGCAGTTACCTCCCTAGCGCTGCTAGCACAGATACGCAGTATTTT.

V is TRBV18 and J is TRBJ2-7; 11 bases are a match to TRBD1. The CDR3 length is 14 residues. With 6 bases clipped from V and 3 bases from J, the junction kept 4 bases outside the gene matches. Per the germline V gene, CDR1 is KGHSH and CDR2 is LQKENI. CDR3 DNA: TGTGCCAGCTCGCTAGGGACAGGGGGCTACGAGCAGTACTTC. It encodes CASSLGTGGYEQYF.

V gene TRBV6-5 combines with J gene TRBJ1-6; tentative D call: TRBD1 (6 bases). Trimming shortened V by 4 bases and J by 13 bases, and 23 bases separated the two germline ends. Germline CDR1 and CDR2: MNHEY and SVGAGI. This CDR3 comprises 16 residues. In DNA, the CDR3 is TGTGCCAGCAGTTTCGGGACAAATGCAGGAGTGGCGCCCCTCCACTTT. Its translation is CASSFGTNAGVAPLHF.

The V and J genes are TRBV11-3 and TRBJ1-6, with no clear D. V gave up 5 bases and J gave up 10 bases, with 12 bases separating them. The CDR3 is 13 amino acids. Looked up from germline, CDR1 is SGHNT and CDR2 is YENEEA. The chain's CDR3 is CASSLVSGSPLHF. As DNA, the CDR3 is TGTGCCAGCAGCCTAGTATCGGGATCACCCCTCCACTTT.